Shown below are 30 T cell receptor beta chains from a single sample sequenced in a study of blood T cell repertoires in COVID-19. TCRdb's table, derived via immunoSEQ multiplex PCR, lists solely in-frame clones and lacks some. The sample shows around 150,000 clones, about 88% of them seen only once. The source material was peripheral blood. These receptor sequences come from a woman aged 80 or over with acute or convalescent COVID-19.

This clone has only one observation. This rearrangement joins TRBV7-2 to TRBJ1-1; possibly TRBD1 for D (6 bases). CDR3 length: 14 amino acids. Germline loops: CDR1 SGHTA, CDR2 FQGNSA. The V and J ends lost 7 bases and 3 bases respectively, with 15 bases between them. The CDR3 coding sequence is TGTGCCAGCATCATAGACAGGTACGACACTGAAGCTTTCTTT. Protein product: CASIIDRYDTEAFF.

The chain is built from TRBV5-4 and TRBJ2-3, with 9 bases matching TRBD2. Germline V gene sequence: CDR1 SGHNT, CDR2 YYREEE (reference sequence). The ends lost 4 bases at V and 2 bases at J; junction bases unmatched: 5. The CDR3 is made up of 15 amino acids. The DNA of the CDR3 is TGTGCCAGCAGCCGCGGACTAGCGAACACAGATACGCAGTATTTT. Its protein product is CASSRGLANTDTQYF.

For the CDR3, the DNA is TGTGCCAGCAGGACGACAGATAACTATGGCTACACCTTC. Translating it yields CASRTTDNYGYTF. V gene TRBV28 combines with J gene TRBJ1-2; possibly TRBD1 for D (5 bases). This CDR3 has 13 residues. Germline values: CDR1 MDHEN, CDR2 SYDVKM. Trimming removed 6 bases at V and 1 base at J, with 9 bases between.

The chain has TRBV7-9 and TRBJ1-2; 9 nucleotides match TRBD1. V shed 5 bases and J 3 bases; nucleotides not matched to a gene: 7. Germline V gene data show CDR1 as SEHNR and CDR2 as FQNEAQ (reference sequence). This CDR3 is built from 15 residues. The CDR3 sequence: CASSLSGTGYYGYTF. The DNA of the CDR3 is TGTGCCAGCAGCCTCTCCGGGACAGGGTACTATGGCTACACCTTC. The whole variable domain, remainder taken from reference TRBV7-9 and TRBJ1-2, is DTGVSQNPRHKITKRGQNVTFRCDPISEHNRLYWYRQTLGQGPEFLTYFQNEAQLEKSRLLSDRFSAERPKGSFSTLEIQRTEQGDSAMYLCASSLSGTGYYGYTFGSGTRLTVV.

The chain is built from TRBV3-1 (or the pseudogene TRBV3-2) and TRBJ1-2, with D uncertain. Trimming removed 0 bases from V and 5 bases from J, with 16 bases in between. This CDR3 region has 16 residues. Germline CDR1 reads LGHDT; CDR2 reads YNNKEL (reference sequence). CDR3 sequence (DNA): TGTGCCAGCAGCCAAGAAGGAGGGATTCTTCGGTATGGCTACACCTTC. Translating gives CASSQEGGILRYGYTF.

Many counts were recorded for this clone. CDR3 nucleotide sequence: TGTGCCAGCAGCCCTTTTAAGGGACAGGGCATCTCTGGGGCCAACGTCCTGACTTTC. It codes for CASSPFKGQGISGANVLTF. This chain uses TRBV7-2 with TRBJ2-6, with 9 bases fitting TRBD1. The germline CDR1 and CDR2 sequences are SGHTA and FQGNSA. The trim removed 5 bases at V and 0 bases at J, leaving 11 bases unmatched. CDR3 length equals 19 residues. The complete variable domain, with remaining parts taken from reference TRBV7-2 and TRBJ2-6, reads GAGVSQSPSNKVTEKGKDVELRCDPISGHTALYWYRQSLGQGLEFLIYFQGNSAPDKSGLPSDRFSAERTGGSVSTLTIQRTQQEDSAVYLCASSPFKGQGISGANVLTFGAGSRLTVL.

The rearrangement uses TRBV7-9 and TRBJ1-1; D is ambiguous. Trimming left V 3 bases short and J 4 bases short, with 9 bases between. Germline-derived CDR1 and CDR2 are SEHNR and FQNEAQ (reference sequence). There are 13 residues in the CDR3. The chain's CDR3 is CASSFIDPTEAFF. The CDR3 DNA reads TGTGCCAGCAGCTTTATAGATCCCACTGAAGCTTTCTTT.

The chain couples TRBV29-1 to TRBJ1-2, with unresolved D. Germline CDR1 is SQVTM and CDR2 is ANQGSEA. The CDR3 covers 11 residues. V lost 4 bases and J lost 4, with 7 bases in between. CDR3 sequence reads: CSVAILYGYTF. DNA for the CDR3: TGCAGCGTTGCAATACTCTATGGCTACACCTTC.

This chain uses TRBV28 with TRBJ1-1; D is ambiguous. Germline CDR1 MDHEN, CDR2 SYDVKM. The CDR3 spans 15 residues. V was trimmed by 2 bases and J by 5 bases, leaving 15 bases between them. The CDR3 DNA follows: TGTGCCAGCAGTTTAATGGCAGGTGATGGGACTGAAGCTTTCTTT. It encodes CASSLMAGDGTEAFF. The whole variable domain, filled in from reference TRBV28 and TRBJ1-1, reads DVKVTQSSRYLVKRTGEKVFLECVQDMDHENMFWYRQDPGLGLRLIYFSYDVKMKEKGDIPEGYSVSREKKERFSLILESASTNQTSMYLCASSLMAGDGTEAFFGQGTRLTVV.

This chain connects TRBV3-1 (or the pseudogene TRBV3-2) to TRBJ1-2, with D hard to call. Trimming removed 4 bases at V and 3 bases at J, with 9 bases between. The CDR3 runs to 13 residues. Germline assignment: CDR1 LGHDT and CDR2 YNNKEL (reference sequence). Here the CDR3 reads CASSPLRDYGYTF. CDR3 coding DNA: TGTGCCAGCAGCCCACTAAGAGACTATGGCTACACCTTC.

The chain uses TRBV18 and TRBJ2-3, with D maybe TRBD1 (6 bases). The CDR3 has 17 residues. The V and J ends lost 3 bases and 1 base respectively, with 17 bases between them. Germline CDR1 is KGHSH and CDR2 is LQKENI. CDR3 loop: CASSPAGTRVRTDTQYF. The DNA of the CDR3 is TGTGCCAGCTCACCGGCCGGGACACGCGTCCGCACAGATACGCAGTATTTT.

The chain carries TRBV3-1 (or the pseudogene TRBV3-2) and TRBJ1-5; unclear D gene. Looked up from germline, CDR1 is LGHDT and CDR2 is YNNKEL (reference sequence). This CDR3 is 15 amino acids long. The V and J ends lost 3 bases and 0 bases respectively, with 9 bases between them. The CDR3 loop is CASSHGSYSNQPQHF. The CDR3 DNA reads TGTGCCAGCAGCCACGGTTCGTATAGCAATCAGCCCCAGCATTTT.

The V gene is TRBV5-5, the J gene TRBJ2-1; weak D call: TRBD1 (6 bases). V gave up 0 bases and J gave up 4 bases, with 11 bases separating them. Germline CDR1 SGHKS, CDR2 YYEKEE (reference sequence). There are 15 residues in the CDR3. The CDR3 DNA reads TGTGCCAGCAGCTTGGTACAGGGCCGGTACAATGAGCAGTTCTTC. Its protein is CASSLVQGRYNEQFF.

The rearrangement joins TRBV6-2 or TRBV6-3 to TRBJ1-6, with D perhaps matching TRBD1 (5 bases). The CDR3 is made up of 15 amino acids. V lost 0 bases, J lost 5 bases, and 8 bases lay in between. Germline V gene sequence: CDR1 MNHEY, CDR2 SVGEGT. Here the CDR3 reads CASSYSGPNNSPLHF. The CDR3 DNA sequence: TGTGCCAGCAGTTACTCGGGGCCTAATAATTCACCCCTCCACTTT.

This CDR3 is CASSANYNEQFF. The DNA of the CDR3 is TGTGCCAGTAGTGCTAACTATAATGAGCAGTTCTTC. This chain connects TRBV19 to TRBJ2-1; D remains unclear. The CDR3 is 12 residues long. CDR1 is LNHDA and CDR2 is SQIVND in the germline V gene (reference sequence). V was shortened by 5 bases and J by 7 bases, with 9 bases between the two germline ends.

The chain combines TRBV6-5 with TRBJ1-2; D may be TRBD1 (5 bases). V shed 5 bases and J shed 7 bases, with 14 bases lying between them. Germline V gene data show CDR1 as MNHEY and CDR2 as SVGAGI. The CDR3 extends over 13 amino acids. This CDR3 reads CASSTSLGGGYTF. The DNA of the CDR3 is TGTGCCAGCAGTACATCTCTGGGGGGTGGCTACACCTTC.

The genes are TRBV27 and TRBJ1-4, with 10 bases matching TRBD1. V dropped 6 bases and J dropped 6; count of bases not matched to a gene: 1. This CDR3 comprises 13 residues. Germline values: CDR1 MNHEY, CDR2 SMNVEV (reference sequence). In nucleotides, the CDR3 is TGTGCCAGCAGCGACAGGGGGCATGAAAAACTGTTTTTT. Amino acid sequence: CASSDRGHEKLFF.

This clone was recorded a few times. Other DNA sequences in this specimen translate into the identical CDR3. V is TRBV12-3 or TRBV12-4 and J is TRBJ2-7, with a tentative D call TRBD1 (6 bases). The CDR3 is 13 residues long. Trimming left V 1 base short and J 2 bases short, with 6 bases between. This CDR3 is CASSLGGPYEQYF. CDR3 coding DNA: TGTGCCAGCAGTTTAGGGGGGCCCTACGAGCAGTACTTC.

This chain uses TRBV3-1 (or the pseudogene TRBV3-2) with TRBJ2-7, with a tentative D call TRBD1 (6 bases). Trimming took 6 bases from V and 1 from J, leaving 10 bases between them. This CDR3 has 13 amino acids. Germline CDR1 is LGHDT and CDR2 is YNNKEL (reference sequence). CDR3 residues: CASSLRGSYEQYF. DNA for the CDR3: TGTGCCAGCAGTCTCAGGGGTTCCTACGAGCAGTACTTC.

The CDR3 sequence: CASSRFDRMNTEAFF. The CDR3 DNA follows: TGTGCCAGCAGCCGCTTTGACAGAATGAACACTGAAGCTTTCTTT. The chain links TRBV5-6 to TRBJ1-1; possibly TRBD1 for D (5 bases). The CDR3 length is 15 residues. Per germline, CDR1 SGHDT and CDR2 YYEEEE. Trimming removed 4 bases at V and 0 bases at J, with 13 bases between.

The V and J genes are TRBV4-2 and TRBJ2-3; weak D call: TRBD2 (5 bases). Trimming pared 4 bases from V and 6 bases from J, leaving 20 bases between. This CDR3 spans 16 amino acids. Germline CDR1 is LGHNA and CDR2 is YNFKEQ. The CDR3 nucleotides are TGTGCCAGCAGCCTACACTCCCGCGGGCAAGGGGATACGCAGTATTTT. It specifies CASSLHSRGQGDTQYF.

The J gene is TRBJ1-2, the V gene TRBV11-3, with 9 bases matching TRBD1. Germline V lookup: CDR1 SGHNT, CDR2 YENEEA. This CDR3 has 14 residues. The trim removed 4 bases at V and 4 bases at J, leaving 4 bases unmatched. The CDR3 DNA sequence: TGTGCCAGCAGCTCGACAGGGGGTCGCTATGGCTACACCTTC. Protein product: CASSSTGGRYGYTF.

The chain is built from TRBV11-3 and TRBJ2-1, with D perhaps matching TRBD2 (6 bases). The CDR3 has 17 amino acids. Germline loops: CDR1 SGHNT, CDR2 YENEEA. The ends were cut back, 6 bases at V and 4 bases at J, with 22 bases in the middle. In nucleotides, the CDR3 is TGTGCCAGCAGTCCCCGTTGGGAAGCGGGTACTTACAATGAGCAGTTCTTC. Residues: CASSPRWEAGTYNEQFF.

The chain combines TRBV19 with TRBJ1-1; D possibly corresponds to TRBD1 (6 bases). Trimming removed 8 bases from V and 5 bases from J, with 21 bases in between. The length of the CDR3 is 15 residues. Germline V gene lookup returns CDR1 LNHDA and CDR2 SQIVND (reference sequence). CDR3 amino acids: CASGERQAGGTEAFF. The CDR3, as DNA: TGTGCCAGTGGGGAACGACAGGCGGGCGGGACTGAAGCTTTCTTT.

This chain connects TRBV6-4 to TRBJ1-2; unclear D gene. The CDR3 totals 13 residues. The germline V gene encodes CDR1 MRHNA and CDR2 SNTAGT. V was shortened by 3 bases and J by 5 bases, with 10 bases between the two germline ends. The CDR3 DNA follows: TGTGCCAGCAGTGAATCCCACGGTTATGGCTACACCTTC. Its translation: CASSESHGYGYTF.

The CDR3 loop reads CASSLGGSGSGEQFF. The CDR3 bases are TGTGCCAGCAGCTTAGGGGGTAGCGGGAGTGGTGAGCAGTTCTTC. The gene calls are TRBV7-2 and TRBJ2-1; 9 positions match TRBD2. This CDR3 contains 15 residues. The junction had 7 bases not matched to a gene; V was cut back by 1 base and J by 9 bases. Germline V gives CDR1 SGHTA, CDR2 FQGNSA.

The chain is built from TRBV5-1 and TRBJ1-1, with D perhaps matching TRBD1 (5 bases). CDR3 size: 14 residues. The ends were cut back, 4 bases at V and 3 bases at J, with 13 bases in the middle. Germline CDR1 SGHRS, CDR2 YFSETQ. The CDR3 protein is CASSRQGFDTEAFF. The CDR3 DNA reads as TGCGCCAGCAGCCGTCAGGGTTTTGACACTGAAGCTTTCTTT.

The CDR3 here is CSVSLLAVQETQYF. Written as DNA, the CDR3 is TGCAGCGTTAGCCTACTAGCGGTACAAGAGACCCAGTACTTC. This rearrangement joins TRBV29-1 to TRBJ2-5, with TRBD2 matching over 8 bases. The germline gives CDR1 SQVTM, CDR2 ANQGSEA. The length of the CDR3 is 14 residues. V lost 5 bases to trimming and J lost 2 bases; unmatched junction nucleotides: 7.

The chain links TRBV9 to TRBJ1-2; D possibly corresponds to TRBD1 (5 bases). Germline V lookup: CDR1 SGDLS, CDR2 YYNGEE. The CDR3 spans 13 residues. V lost 4 bases and J lost 8, with 15 bases in between. In nucleotides, the CDR3 is TGTGCCAGCAGCCCGACAGCGTGGCGGGGCTACACCTTC. Protein: CASSPTAWRGYTF.

The table lists this clone with a count of one. The chain combines TRBV4-1 with TRBJ2-3, with 8 positions matching TRBD1. The CDR3 spans 13 residues. Germline assignment: CDR1 MGHRA and CDR2 YSYEKL. The V gene end was trimmed by 3 bases and the J gene end by 10 bases; junction bases not matched to a gene: 6. CDR3 bases: TGCGCCAGCAGCCATCCGGACAGGGACGCGCAGTATTTT. Translation gives CASSHPDRDAQYF.